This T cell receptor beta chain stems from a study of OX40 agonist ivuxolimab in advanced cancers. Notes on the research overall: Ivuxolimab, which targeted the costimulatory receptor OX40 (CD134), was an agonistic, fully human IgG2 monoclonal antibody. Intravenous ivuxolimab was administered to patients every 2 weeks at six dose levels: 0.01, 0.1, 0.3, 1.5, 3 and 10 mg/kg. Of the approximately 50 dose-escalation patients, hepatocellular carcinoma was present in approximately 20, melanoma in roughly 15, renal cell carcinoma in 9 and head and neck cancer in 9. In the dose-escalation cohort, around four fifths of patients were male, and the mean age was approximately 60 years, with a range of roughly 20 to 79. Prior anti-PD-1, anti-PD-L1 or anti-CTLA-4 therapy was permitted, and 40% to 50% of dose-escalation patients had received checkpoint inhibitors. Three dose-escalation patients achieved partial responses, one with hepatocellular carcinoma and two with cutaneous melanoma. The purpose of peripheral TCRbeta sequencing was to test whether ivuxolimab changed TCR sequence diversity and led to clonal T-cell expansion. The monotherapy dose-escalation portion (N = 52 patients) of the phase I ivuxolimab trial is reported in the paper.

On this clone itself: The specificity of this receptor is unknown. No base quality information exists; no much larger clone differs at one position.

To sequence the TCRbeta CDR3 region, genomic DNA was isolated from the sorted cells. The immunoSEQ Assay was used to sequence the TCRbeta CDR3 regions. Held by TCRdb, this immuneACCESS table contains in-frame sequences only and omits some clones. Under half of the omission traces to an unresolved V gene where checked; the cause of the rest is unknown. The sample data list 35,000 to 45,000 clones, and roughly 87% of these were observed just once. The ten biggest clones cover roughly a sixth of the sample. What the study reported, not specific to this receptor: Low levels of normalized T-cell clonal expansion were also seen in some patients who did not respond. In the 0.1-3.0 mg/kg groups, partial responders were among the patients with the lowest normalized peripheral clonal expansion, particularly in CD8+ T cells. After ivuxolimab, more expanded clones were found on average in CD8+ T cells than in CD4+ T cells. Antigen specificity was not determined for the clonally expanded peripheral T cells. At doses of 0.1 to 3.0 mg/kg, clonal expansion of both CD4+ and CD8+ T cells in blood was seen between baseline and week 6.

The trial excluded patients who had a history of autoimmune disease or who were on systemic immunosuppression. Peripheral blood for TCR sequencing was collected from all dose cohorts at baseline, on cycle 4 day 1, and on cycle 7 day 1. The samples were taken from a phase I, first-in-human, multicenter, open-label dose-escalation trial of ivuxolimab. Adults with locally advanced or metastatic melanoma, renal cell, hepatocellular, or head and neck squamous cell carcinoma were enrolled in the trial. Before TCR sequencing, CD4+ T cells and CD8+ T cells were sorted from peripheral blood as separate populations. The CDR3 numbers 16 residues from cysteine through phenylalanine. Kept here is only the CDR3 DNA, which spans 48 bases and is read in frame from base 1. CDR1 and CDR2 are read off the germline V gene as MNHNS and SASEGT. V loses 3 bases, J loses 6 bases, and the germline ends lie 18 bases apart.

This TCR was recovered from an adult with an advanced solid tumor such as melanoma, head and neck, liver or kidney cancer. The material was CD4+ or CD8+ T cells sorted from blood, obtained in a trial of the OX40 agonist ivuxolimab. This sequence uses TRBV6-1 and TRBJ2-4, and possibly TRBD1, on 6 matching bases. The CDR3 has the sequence CASSERQGQTRNIQYF. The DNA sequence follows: TGTGCCAGCAGTGAGCGGCAAGGACAGACGAGAAACATTCAGTACTTC.